This TCR beta chain was found in a study of shared clonotypes between healthy human individuals. Study findings and constraints: Around 5.4% of naive CD4 clonotypes were common to a handful of donors. Larger richness was generally estimated for naive than memory subsets.

As to this clone: Antigen: not known.

Trimming shortened V by 1 base and J by 7 bases, and 16 bases separated the two germline ends. The CDR3 spans 15 residues. Germline V gene sequence: CDR1 MNHEY, CDR2 SVGAGI. Approximately 210 ng DNA, tens of thousands of T cell genomes, went into each sorted-subset replicate PCR. Produced via immunoSEQ multiplex PCR; TCRdb's table is partial and in-frame only. The data contain about 2.3 million clones, approximately 90% of them seen just once; the ten biggest clones take up about 0.41%. Sequencing was carried out using naive CD4+ T cells from PBMCs. The subset denotes: CD45RA+ positively selected. The V and J genes are TRBV6-5 and TRBJ2-5; no clear D gene. This sequence originates from a man aged 18 to 30 in good health. Some clones in this sample may be carry-over from other donors' samples. The CDR3 loop is CASSYFRGPGMTQYF. In DNA, the CDR3 is TGTGCCAGCAGTTACTTCCGCGGACCGGGTATGACCCAGTACTTC.